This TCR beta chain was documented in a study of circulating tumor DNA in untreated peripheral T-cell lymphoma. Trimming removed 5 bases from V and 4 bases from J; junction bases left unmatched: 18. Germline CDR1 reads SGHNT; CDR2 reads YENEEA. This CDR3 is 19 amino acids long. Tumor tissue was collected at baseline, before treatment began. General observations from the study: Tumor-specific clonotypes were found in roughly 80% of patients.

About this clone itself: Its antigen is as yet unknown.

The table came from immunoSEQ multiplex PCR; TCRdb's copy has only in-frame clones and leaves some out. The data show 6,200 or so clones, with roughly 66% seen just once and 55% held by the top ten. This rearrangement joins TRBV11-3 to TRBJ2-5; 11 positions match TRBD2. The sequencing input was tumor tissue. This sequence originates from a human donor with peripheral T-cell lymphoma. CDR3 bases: TGTGCCAGCAGCACTAGAGGGACTTCCGGGACTAGCGGAATAGAGACCCAGTACTTC. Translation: CASSTRGTSGTSGIETQYF.